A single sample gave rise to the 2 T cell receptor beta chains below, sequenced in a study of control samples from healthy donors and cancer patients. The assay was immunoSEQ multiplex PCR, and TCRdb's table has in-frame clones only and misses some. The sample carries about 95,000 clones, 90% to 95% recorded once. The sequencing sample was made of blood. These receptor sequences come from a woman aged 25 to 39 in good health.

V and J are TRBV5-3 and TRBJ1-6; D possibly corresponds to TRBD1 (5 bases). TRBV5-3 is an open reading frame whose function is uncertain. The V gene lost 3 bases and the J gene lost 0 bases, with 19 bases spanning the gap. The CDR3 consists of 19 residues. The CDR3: CARSWGGTVPSSYNSPLHF. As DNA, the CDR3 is TGTGCCAGAAGCTGGGGGGGAACGGTCCCGAGCTCCTATAATTCACCCCTCCACTTT.

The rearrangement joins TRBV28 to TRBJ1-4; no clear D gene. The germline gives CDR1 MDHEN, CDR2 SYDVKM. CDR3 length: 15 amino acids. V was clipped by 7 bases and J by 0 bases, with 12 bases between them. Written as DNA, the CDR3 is TGTGCCAGCATAGGCAGCCTCGCAACTAATGAAAAACTGTTTTTT. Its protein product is CASIGSLATNEKLFF.